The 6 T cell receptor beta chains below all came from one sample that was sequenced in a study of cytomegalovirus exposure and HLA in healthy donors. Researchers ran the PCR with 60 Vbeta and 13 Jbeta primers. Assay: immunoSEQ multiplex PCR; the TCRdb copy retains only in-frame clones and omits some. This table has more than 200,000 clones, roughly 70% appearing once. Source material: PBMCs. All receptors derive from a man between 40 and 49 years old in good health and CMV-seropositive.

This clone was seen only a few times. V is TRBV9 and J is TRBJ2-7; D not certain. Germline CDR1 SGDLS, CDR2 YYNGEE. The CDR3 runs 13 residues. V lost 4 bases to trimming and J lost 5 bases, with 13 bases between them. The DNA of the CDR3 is TGTGCCAGCAGCCCCAGCGCTCCCCACGAGCAGTACTTC. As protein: CASSPSAPHEQYF.

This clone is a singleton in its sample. CDR3 residues: CASSYSITEGQDEQFF. CDR3 coding DNA: TGTGCCAGCAGTTACTCCATAACCGAGGGTCAGGATGAGCAGTTCTTC. The chain carries TRBV6-5 and TRBJ2-1; TRBD2 might be the D (5 bases). Germline V gene data show CDR1 as MNHEY and CDR2 as SVGAGI. Trimming took off 0 bases at V and 8 bases at J, with 17 bases between the two ends. This CDR3 region has 16 residues.

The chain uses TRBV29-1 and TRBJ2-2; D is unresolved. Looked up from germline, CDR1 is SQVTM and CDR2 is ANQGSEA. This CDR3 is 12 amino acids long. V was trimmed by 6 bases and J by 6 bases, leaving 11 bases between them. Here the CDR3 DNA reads TGCAGCGTCTCCCAGGTCCCCGGGGAGCTGTTTTTT. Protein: CSVSQVPGELFF.

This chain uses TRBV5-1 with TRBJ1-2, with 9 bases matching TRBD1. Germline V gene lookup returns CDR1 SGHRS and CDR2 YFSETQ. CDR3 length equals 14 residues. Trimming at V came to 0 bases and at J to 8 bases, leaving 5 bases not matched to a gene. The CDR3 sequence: CASSLEGQGRGYTF. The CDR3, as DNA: TGCGCCAGCAGCTTGGAGGGACAGGGCCGGGGCTACACCTTC.

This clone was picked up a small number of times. CDR3 nucleotide sequence: TGTGCCAGCAGTCAGGGACAGCAAACCGGGGAGCTGTTTTTT. It is translated as CASSQGQQTGELFF. J is TRBJ2-2 and V is TRBV2, with 7 bases matching TRBD1. This CDR3 region has 14 residues. V trimming: 5 bases; J trimming: 5 bases; junction bases outside the gene matches: 5. Germline V gives CDR1 SNHLY, CDR2 FYNNEI.

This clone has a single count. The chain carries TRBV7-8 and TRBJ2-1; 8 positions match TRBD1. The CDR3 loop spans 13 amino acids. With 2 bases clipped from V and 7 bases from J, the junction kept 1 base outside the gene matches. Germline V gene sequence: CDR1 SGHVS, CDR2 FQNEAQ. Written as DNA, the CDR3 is TGTGCCAGCAGCTTACAGGGGGCAAATGAGCAGTTCTTC. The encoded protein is CASSLQGANEQFF.